The 22 T cell receptor beta chains reported below all come from one sample, sequenced in a study of OX40 agonist ivuxolimab in advanced cancers. Generated by immunoSEQ multiplex PCR, the TCRdb table keeps only in-frame clones and is missing some. The repertoire holds approximately 65,000 clones, with 80% to 85% as singletons. The starting material was CD4+ or CD8+ T cells sorted from blood, obtained in a trial of the OX40 agonist ivuxolimab. Every receptor here comes from an adult with an advanced solid tumor such as melanoma, head and neck, liver or kidney cancer.

The J gene is TRBJ1-3, the V gene TRBV28; D gene uncertain. The CDR3 totals 15 residues. Trimming stripped 6 bases from V and 0 bases from J, with 12 bases between. CDR1 is MDHEN and CDR2 is SYDVKM in the germline V gene. The CDR3 reads CASSPDRGSGNTIYF. CDR3 DNA sequence: TGTGCCAGCAGCCCCGACCGGGGCTCTGGAAACACCATATATTTT.

The chain joins TRBV27 to TRBJ2-1, with a weak D call TRBD2 (9 bases). CDR1 and CDR2 (germline): MNHEY, SMNVEV (reference sequence). CDR3 length equals 20 residues. The germline V and J ends were trimmed by 7 bases and 4 bases, with 32 bases remaining between them. In nucleotides, the CDR3 is TGTGCCAGCAAACCCCGGACAGGGCATAGGGGAGCGGGAGGATACAATGAGCAGTTCTTC. Protein: CASKPRTGHRGAGGYNEQFF.

The chain recombines TRBV7-2 with TRBJ2-7; perhaps TRBD2 as D (6 bases). The CDR3 sequence is 15 residues long. The germline gives CDR1 SGHTA, CDR2 FQGNSA. The ends were cut back, 1 base at V and 7 bases at J, with 17 bases in the middle. The CDR3 reads CASSLESQVGREQYF. DNA for the CDR3: TGTGCCAGCAGCTTAGAAAGTCAGGTTGGGAGGGAGCAGTACTTC. Full variable domain (outside the CDR3, taken from reference TRBV7-2 and TRBJ2-7): GAGVSQSPSNKVTEKGKDVELRCDPISGHTALYWYRQSLGQGLEFLIYFQGNSAPDKSGLPSDRFSAERTGGSVSTLTIQRTQQEDSAVYLCASSLESQVGREQYFGPGTRLTVT.

This clone was seen a handful of times. The chain uses TRBV18 and TRBJ2-6, with D possibly matching TRBD1 (5 bases). The CDR3 totals 16 residues. The germline V gene has CDR1 KGHSH and CDR2 LQKENI. The V gene lost 2 bases and the J gene lost 2 bases, with 10 bases spanning the gap. The CDR3 DNA is TGTGCCAGCTCACCAACCAGGGTGGCTGGGGCCAACGTCCTGACTTTC. It is translated as CASSPTRVAGANVLTF.

The chain is built from TRBV6-5 and TRBJ2-7; a possible D gene is TRBD2 (6 bases). The V end was cut by 4 bases, the J end by 6 bases, with 22 bases between. CDR1 is MNHEY and CDR2 is SVGAGI in the germline V gene. This CDR3 comprises 16 residues. CDR3: CASSLSGLTGVGEQYF. The CDR3 DNA reads as TGTGCCAGCAGTTTATCGGGACTCACGGGGGTGGGCGAGCAGTACTTC.

In this sample, this clone turned up a few times. J is TRBJ1-5 and V is TRBV29-1, with D perhaps TRBD1 (6 bases). CDR1 and CDR2 (germline): SQVTM, ANQGSEA. CDR3 length: 13 residues. Between the trimmed V and J ends, which lost 3 bases and 6 bases, there was a span of 12 bases. The CDR3 spells CSVETGPGQPQHF. The CDR3 DNA is TGCAGCGTTGAGACAGGTCCGGGTCAGCCCCAGCATTTT.

The chain carries TRBV30 and TRBJ2-3, with 7 nucleotides matching TRBD2. After removal of 4 bases from V and 2 bases from J, the junction contained 3 bases not matched to a gene. CDR3 size: 13 residues. The germline V gene encodes CDR1 GTSNPN and CDR2 SVGIG (reference sequence). The CDR3, as DNA: TGTGCCTGGACGGGGGGAAACACAGATACGCAGTATTTT. Encoded protein: CAWTGGNTDTQYF.

The rearrangement uses TRBV5-5 and TRBJ1-1, with D maybe TRBD1 (6 bases). The CDR3 loop spans 15 amino acids. Trimming took off 3 bases at V and 6 bases at J, with 18 bases between the two ends. From germline, CDR1 is SGHKS and CDR2 YYEKEE (reference sequence). The CDR3, as DNA: TGTGCCAGCAGCTCGCAACAGGGTTGGGTGGCTGAAGCTTTCTTT. This translates into CASSSQQGWVAEAFF.

The CDR3 here is CASSLGGAGETQYF. The CDR3, as DNA: TGTGCCAGCAGCTTAGGGGGGGCAGGGGAGACCCAGTACTTC. The genes are TRBV7-2 and TRBJ2-5; D may match TRBD1 or TRBD2 (6 bases each). The length of the CDR3 is 14 residues. Germline V gives CDR1 SGHTA, CDR2 FQGNSA. Trimming cost V 1 base and J 5 bases, with 11 bases left between them.

The V and J genes are TRBV11-2 and TRBJ2-3; D call uncertain. V was pared by 2 bases and J by 3 bases, with 21 bases between. This CDR3 contains 18 residues. Germline CDR1 SGHAT, CDR2 FQNNGV. The CDR3 is CASSLRAPGQVTTDTQYF. The CDR3, as DNA: TGTGCCAGCAGCTTAAGGGCCCCCGGGCAGGTAACGACAGATACGCAGTATTTT.

This chain links TRBV9 with TRBJ2-5, with D maybe TRBD2 (6 bases). V was cut by 2 bases and J by 3 bases, with 8 bases left in between. The CDR3 contains 13 residues. Germline loops: CDR1 SGDLS, CDR2 YYNGEE. The CDR3 nucleotides are TGTGCCAGCAGCGTTCCGGGGGAAGAGACCCAGTACTTC. Translation: CASSVPGEETQYF. The whole variable domain, filled in from reference TRBV9 and TRBJ2-5, reads DSGVTQTPKHLITATGQRVTLRCSPRSGDLSVYWYQQSLDQGLQFLIQYYNGEERAKGNILERFSAQQFPDLHSELNLSSLELGDSALYFCASSVPGEETQYFGPGTRLLVL.

This rearrangement joins TRBV19 to TRBJ2-5; 16 positions agree with TRBD2. The trim removed 4 bases at V and 0 bases at J, leaving 5 bases unmatched. Germline CDR1 LNHDA, CDR2 SQIVND (reference sequence). This CDR3 spans 18 amino acids. The CDR3 spells CASSRGLAGGTDQETQYF. In nucleotides, the CDR3 is TGTGCCAGTAGTAGGGGACTAGCGGGGGGGACAGACCAAGAGACCCAGTACTTC.

This chain uses TRBV5-1 with TRBJ1-1; D may be TRBD1 (5 bases). Per the germline V gene, CDR1 is SGHRS and CDR2 is YFSETQ. V gave up 4 bases and J gave up 1 base, with 8 bases separating them. The CDR3 spans 13 residues. The CDR3 DNA follows: TGCGCCAGCAGCCAAGGACAGAACACTGAAGCTTTCTTT. Protein: CASSQGQNTEAFF.

This chain uses TRBV30 with TRBJ2-5; 8 bases fit TRBD1. The J call may not be correct, given that the DNA end is closer to TRBJ2-7. CDR3 length: 12 amino acids. Germline V gene sequence: CDR1 GTSNPN, CDR2 SVGIG (reference sequence). Written as DNA, the CDR3 is TGTGCCTGGGGACAGGGTCCCTACGAGCAGTACTTC. Translated: CAWGQGPYEQYF.

The J gene is TRBJ2-3, the V gene TRBV30; 13 nucleotides align to TRBD2. Germline loops: CDR1 GTSNPN, CDR2 SVGIG (reference sequence). J gave up 6 bases and V 0 bases, and 9 bases lay outside the gene matches. The CDR3 covers 17 residues. CDR3 in DNA: TGTGCCTGGAGTGTACGCAGGACTAGCGGGAGTTACGATACGCAGTATTTT. This gives the protein CAWSVRRTSGSYDTQYF.

The V and J genes are TRBV5-1 and TRBJ2-5, with 9 bases lining up with TRBD2. CDR3 length: 15 residues. Germline CDR1 is SGHRS and CDR2 is YFSETQ. The J segment lost 5 bases and the V segment lost 3 bases, leaving 8 bases of the junction unmatched. CDR3 coding DNA: TGCGCCAGCAGCTCCGTAGCGGGGGCGGAGGAGACCCAGTACTTC. It translates to CASSSVAGAEETQYF.

This clone was counted a few times. The CDR3 DNA is TGTGCCAGCAGTCCCGAGAGACAGGGGAAAGAGACCCAGTACTTC. Its protein product is CASSPERQGKETQYF. V and J are TRBV2 and TRBJ2-5, with TRBD1 identical over 8 bases. CDR3 length equals 15 residues. Looked up from germline, CDR1 is SNHLY and CDR2 is FYNNEI. V dropped 5 bases and J dropped 3; count of bases not matched to a gene: 8.

The chain combines TRBV27 with TRBJ2-5; 10 bases match TRBD2. The J call may be mistaken, given a closer DNA end match to TRBJ2-7. Looked up from germline, CDR1 is MNHEY and CDR2 is SMNVEV (reference sequence). CDR3 length equals 16 residues. This chain's CDR3 is CASSLKGGTSVYEQYF. CDR3 bases: TGTGCCAGCAGTTTAAAAGGAGGGACTAGCGTCTACGAGCAGTACTTC.

The rearrangement links TRBV21-1 to TRBJ1-5; TRBD1 is taken as the D call from the table, unchecked against the DNA. TRBV21-1 is labeled a pseudogene. This CDR3 region has 17 residues. Written as DNA, the CDR3 is TGTGCCAGCAGCAAAGAGGGGCAGGGACATAGCAATCAGCCCCAGCATTTT. This translates into CASSKEGQGHSNQPQHF.

This chain connects TRBV2 to TRBJ2-7; 14 bases match TRBD2. V lost 8 bases and J lost 7; bases outside the gene matches: 10. Germline CDR1 is SNHLY and CDR2 is FYNNEI. This CDR3 spans 15 amino acids. As DNA, the CDR3 is TGTGCCAGCGGAAGACTAGCGGGGGGGCCGGGGGAGCAGTACGTC. It encodes CASGRLAGGPGEQYV.

The chain joins TRBV9 to TRBJ2-2; no reliable D call. CDR3 length equals 16 residues. CDR1 and CDR2 from the germline V gene are SGDLS and YYNGEE. V was clipped by 4 bases and J by 2 bases, with 15 bases between them. CDR3: CASSPPRTANTGELFF. The CDR3, as DNA: TGTGCCAGCAGCCCGCCACGGACGGCTAACACCGGGGAGCTGTTTTTT.

V and J are TRBV7-2 and TRBJ2-1; 9 nucleotides align to TRBD2. The CDR3 has 16 amino acids. Germline V gene data show CDR1 as SGHTA and CDR2 as FQGNSA. J gave up 0 bases and V 2 bases, and 2 bases lay outside the gene matches. Here the CDR3 DNA reads TGTGCCAGCAGCTTACATAGCGGGAGCTCCTACAATGAGCAGTTCTTC. Its translation is CASSLHSGSSYNEQFF.